This entry is about one T cell receptor beta chain. Its antigen is as yet unknown. Different DNA sequences within this sample yield the same CDR3. This entry is derived from a study of shared clonotypes between healthy human individuals. The CDR3 runs 13 residues. The germline V gene has CDR1 LNHDA and CDR2 SQIVND (reference sequence). V dropped 4 bases and J dropped 6; count of bases not matched to a gene: 4. Measured with immunoSEQ multiplex PCR; TCRdb has only the in-frame clones, and not every one. This table holds 2 million to 2.5 million clones, approximately 95% found once. Division of CD4+ cells produced a CD45RA+ naive subset and a CD45RA-negative memory subset. Broader study findings: The low donor count limited represented genetic and exposure-history diversity.

Material: naive CD4+ T cells from PBMCs. Described subset: CD45RA+ positively selected. The TCR comes from a man between 18 and 29 years old in good health. Some clones in this sample may be carry-over from other donors' samples. The chain links TRBV19 to TRBJ2-3; TRBD2 matches 7 bases. The CDR3 coding sequence is TGTGCCAGTAGTAGGGGGGGATCTGATACGCAGTATTTT. Protein: CASSRGGSDTQYF.